The clone carrying this TCR beta chain has a handful of counts. Antigen specificity is unknown. Sequencing targeted expressed TCRB transcripts, as all isolated RNA had been reverse transcribed. Produced via immunoSEQ multiplex PCR; TCRdb's table is partial and in-frame only. The repertoire holds under 900,000 clones, with roughly 17% as singletons. The data originate from a study of beta chain features in type 1 diabetes. Study-level background: Similarity in age, gender and cell yields was seen between patients and healthy donors.

The germline gives CDR1 LGHNA, CDR2 YSLEER. Trimming removed 0 bases at V and 7 bases at J, with 18 bases between. The CDR3 is 16 residues long. Study-wide points: Researchers could not determine here whether HLA type influences TCRB rearrangement.

Sequencing was done on a sample of naive CD4+ T cells from blood. The sequence came from a woman aged 18-35 years in good health. The rearrangement joins TRBV4-3 to TRBJ1-2; no reliable D call. The CDR3 region is CASSQDPKMLRSGYTF. Written as DNA, the CDR3 is TGCGCCAGCAGCCAAGATCCAAAAATGCTCCGCTCTGGCTACACCTTC.